The present TCR beta chain was sequenced within a study of T cells in narcolepsy. Regarding the study as a whole: Autoreactive clonotypes reportedly recurred in blood of same and different patients, not controls. Comparing one patient's CSF and blood CD4+ clonotypes highlighted HCRT- and TRIB2-specific autoreactive clonotypes.

Assay: immunoSEQ multiplex PCR; the TCRdb copy retains only in-frame clones and omits some. This sample has about 3,400 clones, with around two thirds found just once. For this clone: Its specificity is not known.

The sample was CD45RA- memory CD8+ T cells from PBMCs. This TCR was sampled from a human donor with narcolepsy.

CDR3 protein: CASTPGGAQETQYF. The CDR3 nucleotides read TGTGCCAGCACCCCGGGGGGGGCCCAAGAGACCCAGTACTTC. This chain links TRBV9 with TRBJ2-5; 8 nucleotides line up with TRBD2. V trimming: 6 bases; J trimming: 1 base; junction bases outside the gene matches: 5. The V gene's germline CDR1 is SGDLS and CDR2 YYNGEE. This CDR3 has 14 residues.